This T cell receptor (beta chain) was documented in a study of T cell responses to AZD1222 COVID-19 vaccine. The germline V gene encodes CDR1 MDHEN and CDR2 SYDVKM. This CDR3 has 16 residues. The V and J ends lost 8 bases and 0 bases respectively, with 17 bases between them. Study-wide results and limits: White British donors predominated, females outnumbered males, and clonal diversity was possibly underestimated. In the spike-specific TCR repertoire, nearly half reportedly target unmutated variant regions.

The assay was immunoSEQ multiplex PCR, and TCRdb's table has in-frame clones only and misses some. The table shows 150,000 to 180,000 clones, with roughly nine tenths occurring only once. Note on this clone: Its antigen is unknown.

This sequence joins TRBV28 and TRBJ1-5; D is possibly TRBD1 (6 bases). Sequences were derived from peripheral blood, sampled on day 0 of AZD1222 vaccination. The clonotype was recovered from an adult in good health. CDR3 bases: TGTGCCAGCGCAGAGGGGGGGAGGTATAGCAATCAGCCCCAGCATTTT. Amino acids: CASAEGGRYSNQPQHF.